This entry lists 26 T cell receptor beta chains sequenced from one sample in a study of blood T cell repertoires in COVID-19. This table comes from immunoSEQ multiplex PCR, and its TCRdb copy is limited to in-frame clones, with some not included. The table records 450,000 or so clones, roughly 89% of them present only once. The material sequenced was peripheral blood. Receptors were obtained from a man aged 18 to 29 with COVID-19, enrolled during active disease.

The chain uses TRBV5-4 and TRBJ1-1; no definite D call. With 0 bases removed from V and 5 bases from J, the gap between germline ends came to 8 bases. CDR3 length: 13 residues. Germline lookup yields CDR1 SGHNT and CDR2 YYREEE (reference sequence). The DNA of the CDR3 is TGTGCCAGCAGCTTGGAGTCCCAGACTGAAGCTTTCTTT. Encoded protein: CASSLESQTEAFF.

DNA for the CDR3: TGTGCCAGCAGCAAAGGGTCTCAGCCGTGGACAGGGGGCGCGGGAGAGCAGTTCTTC. As protein: CASSKGSQPWTGGAGEQFF. The chain joins TRBV21-1 to TRBJ2-1; the table's D call of TRBD1 was not tested on the DNA. TRBV21-1 is labeled a pseudogene. The CDR3 is 19 amino acids.

The V and J genes are TRBV5-4 and TRBJ1-6; perhaps TRBD1 as D (5 bases). Germline CDR1 reads SGHNT; CDR2 reads YYREEE (reference sequence). The CDR3 sequence is 16 residues long. V gave up 0 bases and J gave up 10 bases, with 17 bases separating them. The CDR3: CASSLGAREGRSPLHF. The CDR3 region has the DNA TGTGCCAGCAGCTTGGGGGCCAGGGAGGGCAGGTCACCCCTCCACTTT.

This clone was detected only once. DNA of the CDR3: TGTGCCAGCAGCTTAGCGAGTGTTCCCTACGAGCAGTACTTC. It specifies CASSLASVPYEQYF. The chain combines TRBV7-6 with TRBJ2-7; no definite D call. Germline V CDR1 and CDR2: SGHVS, FNYEAQ. Between the trimmed V and J ends, which lost 0 bases and 2 bases, there was a span of 8 bases. The CDR3 covers 14 residues.

The rearrangement uses TRBV25-1 and TRBJ1-2; 7 nucleotides align to TRBD1. CDR1 is MGHDK, CDR2 SYGVNS, per germline. Losses at the gene ends were 7 bases for V and 2 bases for J; bases not matched to a gene: 4. The CDR3 runs 13 residues. Here the CDR3 reads CASNPGQNYGYTF. The CDR3 DNA reads as TGTGCCAGCAATCCGGGACAGAACTATGGCTACACCTTC.

The V gene is TRBV11-2, the J gene TRBJ1-1; D is unclear. The CDR3 runs to 12 residues. The V end was cut by 3 bases, the J end by 8 bases, with 10 bases between. CDR1 is SGHAT and CDR2 is FQNNGV in the germline V gene. The CDR3, as DNA: TGTGCCAGCAGCTTTGGTAGTTCCGAAGCTTTCTTT. This sequence encodes CASSFGSSEAFF.

The sample holds one count of this clone. The chain joins TRBV11-2 to TRBJ2-4; TRBD1 is a possible D gene (6 bases). The V gene's germline CDR1 is SGHAT and CDR2 FQNNGV. The CDR3 runs 18 residues. V dropped 7 bases and J dropped 5 bases, with 27 bases sitting between them. CDR3 amino acids: CASTPRTVSFKSQNIQYF. For the CDR3, the DNA is TGTGCCAGCACCCCAAGGACAGTATCTTTTAAAAGTCAAAACATTCAGTACTTC.

The V gene is TRBV10-1, the J gene TRBJ2-7, with 10 bases fitting TRBD2. The CDR3 totals 15 residues. The germline V gene encodes CDR1 WNHNN and CDR2 SYGVQD (reference sequence). The V gene end was trimmed by 3 bases and the J gene end by 2 bases; junction bases not matched to a gene: 4. CDR3 coding DNA: TGCGCCAGCAGTGACGGAAGCGGGGGGGCCTACGAGCAGTACTTC. This translates into CASSDGSGGAYEQYF.

The chain employs TRBV5-1 and TRBJ1-6; D might be TRBD1 (6 bases). The CDR3 loop spans 14 amino acids. The V and J ends lost 5 bases and 4 bases respectively, with 10 bases between them. Germline V CDR1 and CDR2: SGHRS, YFSETQ. Written as DNA, the CDR3 is TGCGCCAGCAGTGGGGGACAATATAATTCACCCCTCCACTTT. Translation: CASSGGQYNSPLHF.

This chain joins TRBV30 and TRBJ2-5; D is ambiguous. This CDR3 has 11 amino acids. V was trimmed by 0 bases and J by 5 bases, leaving 4 bases between them. Germline-derived CDR1 and CDR2 are GTSNPN and SVGIG (reference sequence). The CDR3 loop reads CAWSVAETQYF. CDR3 DNA sequence: TGTGCCTGGAGTGTAGCGGAGACCCAGTACTTC. Looking up the rest from reference TRBV30 and TRBJ2-5 gives the full variable domain: SQTIHQWPATLVQPVGSPLSLECTVEGTSNPNLYWYRQAAGRGLQLLFYSVGIGQISSEVPQNLSASRPQDRQFILSSKKLLLSDSGFYLCAWSVAETQYFGPGTRLLVL.

V and J are TRBV4-1 and TRBJ2-7; 15 bases are a match to TRBD2. This CDR3 contains 17 residues. The trim removed 0 bases at V and 6 bases at J, leaving 6 bases unmatched. Germline loops: CDR1 MGHRA, CDR2 YSYEKL. CDR3 amino acids: CASSQDRTSGGVFEQYF. The CDR3 DNA reads TGCGCCAGCAGCCAAGACCGGACTAGCGGGGGGGTCTTCGAGCAGTACTTC.

The chain joins TRBV19 to TRBJ2-3, with D possibly TRBD2 on 5 matching bases. Germline V gene sequence: CDR1 LNHDA, CDR2 SQIVND (reference sequence). Trimming removed 3 bases from V and 1 base from J, with 11 bases in between. The CDR3 extends over 15 amino acids. The CDR3 sequence is CASSMGTRGTDTQYF. In DNA, the CDR3 is TGTGCCAGTAGTATGGGTACGAGGGGCACAGATACGCAGTATTTT.

The chain recombines TRBV28 with TRBJ1-1; 7 bases are shared with TRBD1. CDR1 and CDR2 from the germline V gene are MDHEN and SYDVKM. The CDR3 spans 16 residues. V dropped 3 bases and J dropped 1; count of bases not matched to a gene: 8. The CDR3, as DNA: TGTGCCAGCAGTTTTTCCCCTCGACAGGGGAACACTGAAGCTTTCTTT. It codes for CASSFSPRQGNTEAFF.

The chain is built from TRBV7-7 and TRBJ1-1; tentatively, D is TRBD1 (5 bases). CDR1 and CDR2 (germline): SSHAT, FNYEAQ (reference sequence). CDR3 length: 15 residues. Trimming took off 0 bases at V and 8 bases at J, with 16 bases between the two ends. The CDR3 protein is CASSLARDRDSEAFF. The CDR3 nucleotides are TGTGCCAGCAGCTTAGCGCGGGATCGGGACTCCGAAGCTTTCTTT.

The chain uses TRBV30 and TRBJ2-2; D is possibly TRBD2 (6 bases). Deletions cut 5 bases from V and 5 bases from J, with 9 bases between. In germline, CDR1 is GTSNPN, CDR2 SVGIG (reference sequence). The CDR3 totals 12 residues. The CDR3 sequence is CAWPGGTGELFF. CDR3 nucleotide sequence: TGTGCCTGGCCCGGGGGTACCGGGGAGCTGTTTTTT.

This rearrangement joins TRBV27 to TRBJ1-6; D might be TRBD1 (5 bases). The CDR3 is made up of 14 amino acids. CDR1 and CDR2 (germline): MNHEY, SMNVEV (reference sequence). Trimming cost V 4 bases and J 7 bases, with 11 bases left between them. The CDR3 loop reads CASSWVSGNSPLHF. The CDR3 DNA reads as TGTGCCAGCAGTTGGGTTTCAGGGAATTCACCCCTCCACTTT.

The chain joins TRBV28 to TRBJ2-3, with D possibly being TRBD2 (5 bases). There are 18 residues in the CDR3. Germline V gene data show CDR1 as MDHEN and CDR2 as SYDVKM. Trimming cost V 3 bases and J 6 bases, with 25 bases left between them. DNA for the CDR3: TGTGCCAGCAGTTTCGATAGGACCCGGACTCATCAACGGGATACGCAGTATTTT. Translated: CASSFDRTRTHQRDTQYF. The complete variable domain, with remaining parts taken from reference TRBV28 and TRBJ2-3, reads DVKVTQSSRYLVKRTGEKVFLECVQDMDHENMFWYRQDPGLGLRLIYFSYDVKMKEKGDIPEGYSVSREKKERFSLILESASTNQTSMYLCASSFDRTRTHQRDTQYFGPGTRLTVL.

The chain carries TRBV5-4 and TRBJ2-5, with 11 bases that match TRBD1. Trimming removed 4 bases from V and 5 bases from J; junction bases left unmatched: 10. CDR1 is SGHNT and CDR2 is YYREEE in the germline V gene (reference sequence). The CDR3 contains 16 residues. The CDR3 sequence: CASSHGTGGGEETQYF. As DNA, the CDR3 is TGTGCCAGCAGCCATGGGACAGGGGGGGGTGAGGAGACCCAGTACTTC.

This chain uses TRBV19 with TRBJ2-5, with D tentatively TRBD1 (6 bases). Trimming left V 5 bases short and J 5 bases short, with 27 bases between. Per the germline V gene, CDR1 is LNHDA and CDR2 is SQIVND (reference sequence). This CDR3 spans 18 amino acids. CDR3 protein: CASSPSPRGRGRRETQYF. DNA of the CDR3: TGTGCCAGTAGTCCCTCTCCCCGGGGCAGGGGACGTCGGGAGACCCAGTACTTC.

The chain links TRBV6-6 to TRBJ2-6; unclear D gene. V lost 9 bases, J lost 2 bases, and 8 bases lay in between. Germline CDR1 and CDR2: MNHNY and SVGAGI (reference sequence). This CDR3 is built from 13 residues. This CDR3 is CASAAAGANVLTF. CDR3 DNA: TGTGCCAGTGCGGCCGCTGGGGCCAACGTCCTGACTTTC.

As DNA, the CDR3 is TGTGCCAGCAGCTGGACTAGCGGATTCTCCTACAATGAGCAGTTCTTC. Amino acid sequence: CASSWTSGFSYNEQFF. V is TRBV5-6 and J is TRBJ2-1, with 10 bases identical to TRBD2. Trimming removed 3 bases from V and 0 bases from J; junction bases left unmatched: 3. The CDR3 runs 16 residues. The germline gives CDR1 SGHDT, CDR2 YYEEEE.

The rearrangement joins TRBV21-1 to TRBJ2-2; TRBD2 is the table's D call and was not checked against the DNA. TRBV21-1 is a pseudogene. This CDR3 has 15 residues. The CDR3 region is CASSTTGTTTGELFF. CDR3 DNA: TGTGCCAGCAGCACCACCGGGACTACAACCGGGGAGCTGTTTTTT.

A single count supports this clone. This chain connects TRBV6-5 to TRBJ2-2, with TRBD1 matching 8 bases. CDR1 and CDR2 from the germline V gene are MNHEY and SVGAGI. With V trimmed by 6 bases and J by 3 bases, 6 bases remained unmatched. The CDR3 has 15 amino acids. This CDR3 reads CASSTDRGYTGELFF. The CDR3 DNA is TGTGCCAGCAGCACCGACAGGGGATACACCGGGGAGCTGTTTTTT.

This rearrangement joins TRBV2 to TRBJ1-5; TRBD1 aligns across 7 bases. CDR3 size: 13 residues. CDR1 SNHLY and CDR2 FYNNEI come from the germline V gene. The V gene end was trimmed by 2 bases and the J gene end by 7 bases; junction bases not matched to a gene: 2. CDR3 protein: CASSERGRQPQHF. CDR3 in DNA: TGTGCCAGCAGTGAAAGGGGGCGACAGCCCCAGCATTTT.

The chain's CDR3 is CASSEWLGRDTGELFF. DNA of the CDR3: TGTGCCAGCAGTGAATGGCTGGGCAGGGACACCGGGGAGCTGTTTTTT. The V gene is TRBV2, the J gene TRBJ2-2; weak D call: TRBD1 (5 bases). The CDR3 is made up of 16 amino acids. Trimming removed 2 bases at V and 3 bases at J, with 13 bases between. Germline-derived CDR1 and CDR2 are SNHLY and FYNNEI.

The J gene is TRBJ2-1, the V gene TRBV7-9; no definite D call. Trimming pared 1 base from V and 3 bases from J, leaving 10 bases between. Germline CDR1 SEHNR, CDR2 FQNEAQ (reference sequence). CDR3 length equals 15 residues. In DNA, the CDR3 is TGTGCCAGCAGCTTAGGCCCGGGTATCTACAATGAGCAGTTCTTC. Residues: CASSLGPGIYNEQFF.